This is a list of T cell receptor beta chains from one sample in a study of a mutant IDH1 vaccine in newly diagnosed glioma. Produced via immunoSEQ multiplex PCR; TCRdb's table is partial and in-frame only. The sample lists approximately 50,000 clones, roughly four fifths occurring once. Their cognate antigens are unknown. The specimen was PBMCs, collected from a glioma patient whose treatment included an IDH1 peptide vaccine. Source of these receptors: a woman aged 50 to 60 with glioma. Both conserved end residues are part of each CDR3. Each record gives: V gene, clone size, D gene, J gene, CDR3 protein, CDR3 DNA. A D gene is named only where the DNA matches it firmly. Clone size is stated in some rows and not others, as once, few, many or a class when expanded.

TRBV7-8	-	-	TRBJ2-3	CASSLEDTQYF	TGTGCCAGCAGCTTAGAAGATACGCAGTATTTT
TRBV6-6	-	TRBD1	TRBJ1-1	CASSSDRAGTEAFF	TGTGCCAGCAGTTCGGACAGGGCGGGGACTGAAGCTTTCTTT
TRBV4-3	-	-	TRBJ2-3	CASSQDPLRGRTDTQYF	TGCGCCAGCAGCCAAGACCCCTTGCGGGGACGCACAGATACGCAGTATTTT
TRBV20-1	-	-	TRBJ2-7	CSASGGYEQYF	TGCAGTGCTAGTGGGGGCTACGAGCAGTACTTC
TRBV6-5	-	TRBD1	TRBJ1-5	CASSSKTGLGNQPQHF	TGTGCCAGCAGTTCGAAGACAGGGTTGGGCAATCAGCCCCAGCATTTT
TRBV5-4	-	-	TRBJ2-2	CASSLGQNTGELFF	TGTGCCAGCAGCTTGGGGCAGAACACCGGGGAGCTGTTTTTT
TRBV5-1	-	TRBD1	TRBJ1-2	CASSLDRGGPLSGYTF	TGCGCCAGCAGCTTGGACAGGGGCGGACCCCTCAGCGGCTACACCTTC
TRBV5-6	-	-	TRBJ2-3	CASSLVGGRTVGTDTQYF	TGTGCCAGCAGCTTGGTGGGGGGGCGTACGGTGGGCACAGATACGCAGTATTTT
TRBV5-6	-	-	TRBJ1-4	CASSELGEKGPNEKLFF	TGTGCCAGCAGCGAGTTGGGGGAAAAGGGGCCTAATGAAAAACTGTTTTTT
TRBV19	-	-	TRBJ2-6	CASSIGQGVLTF	TGTGCCAGTAGTATAGGACAAGGCGTCCTGACTTTC
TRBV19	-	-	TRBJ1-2	CASSTVGGFYTF	TGTGCCAGTAGTACCGTCGGAGGGTTCTACACCTTC
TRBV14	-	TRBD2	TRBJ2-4	CASSPSSGGPTDIQYF	TGTGCCAGCAGCCCGTCTAGCGGGGGGCCCACGGACATTCAGTACTTC
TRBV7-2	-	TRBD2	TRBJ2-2	CASSWIPASGGRELFF	TGTGCCAGCAGCTGGATCCCCGCTAGCGGGGGCAGGGAGCTGTTTTTT
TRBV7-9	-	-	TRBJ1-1	CASRGLWPTEAFF	TGTGCCAGCAGGGGTTTGTGGCCGACTGAAGCTTTCTTT
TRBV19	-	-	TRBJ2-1	CASSPRDLTSNEQFF	TGTGCCAGTAGTCCAAGGGACCTCACAAGCAATGAGCAGTTCTTC
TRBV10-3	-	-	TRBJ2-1	CAISVAIYNEQFF	TGTGCCATCAGTGTGGCAATCTACAATGAGCAGTTCTTC
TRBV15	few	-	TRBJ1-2	CATSRDTNSPYGYTF	TGTGCCACCAGCAGAGATACCAACAGTCCCTATGGCTACACCTTC
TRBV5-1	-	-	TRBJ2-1	CASSLTPGNEQFF	TGCGCCAGCAGTCTAACGCCGGGGAATGAGCAGTTCTTC
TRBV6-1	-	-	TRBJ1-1	CASSGKGGGQLNTEAFF	TGTGCCAGCAGTGGTAAAGGGGGAGGACAGCTAAACACTGAAGCTTTCTTT
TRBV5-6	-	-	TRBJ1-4	CASSPRFPSSTNEKLFF	TGTGCCAGCAGCCCTCGGTTTCCATCCTCAACTAATGAAAAACTGTTTTTT
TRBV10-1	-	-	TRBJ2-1	CASSESTGDLYNEQFF	TGCGCCAGCAGTGAGTCGACCGGGGACCTCTACAATGAGCAGTTCTTC
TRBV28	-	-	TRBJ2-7	CASSWGTHYEQYF	TGTGCCAGCAGTTGGGGGACGCATTACGAGCAGTACTTC
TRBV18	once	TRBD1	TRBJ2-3	CASSPPSTGTITDTQYF	TGTGCCAGCTCACCACCTTCGACAGGGACAATCACAGATACGCAGTATTTT
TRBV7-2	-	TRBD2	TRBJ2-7	CASSSTSGPYEQYF	TGTGCCAGCAGCTCCACTAGCGGTCCCTACGAGCAGTACTTC
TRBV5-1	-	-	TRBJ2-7	CASSLGGVSYEQYF	TGCGCCAGCAGCTTGGGGGGGGTCTCCTACGAGCAGTACTTC
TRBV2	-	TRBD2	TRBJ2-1	CASSELGGVGNEQFF	TGTGCCAGCAGTGAGTTGGGAGGGGTGGGCAATGAGCAGTTCTTC
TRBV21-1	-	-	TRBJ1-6	CASSPTQGPGNSPLHF	TGTGCCAGCAGCCCAACACAGGGTCCGGGTAATTCACCCCTCCACTTT
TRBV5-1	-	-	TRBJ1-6	CASSPGTVLGGSPLHF	TGCGCCAGCAGCCCGGGGACGGTGCTGGGGGGTTCACCCCTCCACTTT
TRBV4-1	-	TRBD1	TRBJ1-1	CASSQDRRQGAQNTEAFF	TGCGCCAGCAGCCAAGATCGGAGACAGGGCGCTCAGAACACTGAAGCTTTCTTT
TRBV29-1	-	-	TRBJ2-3	CSIQGHSYAQYF	TGCAGTATACAGGGCCACTCGTATGCGCAGTATTTT
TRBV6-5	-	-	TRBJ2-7	CASSPGRRAYEQYF	TGTGCCAGCAGTCCAGGTCGGAGAGCCTACGAGCAGTACTTC
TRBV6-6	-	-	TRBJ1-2	CASRSRDVTSYTF	TGTGCCAGCAGGAGCCGGGACGTAACTAGCTACACCTTC
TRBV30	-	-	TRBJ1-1	CAWGGSTEAFF	TGTGCCTGGGGAGGGAGCACTGAAGCTTTCTTT
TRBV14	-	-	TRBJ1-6	CASSHFPWSSYNSPLHF	TGTGCCAGCAGCCATTTTCCCTGGAGCTCCTATAATTCACCCCTCCACTTT
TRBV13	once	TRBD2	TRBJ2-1	CASSLPGLATVHEQFF	TGTGCCAGCAGCCTTCCGGGACTAGCGACCGTCCATGAGCAGTTCTTC
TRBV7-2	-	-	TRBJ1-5	CASSLEGTKPQHF	TGTGCCAGCAGCTTAGAGGGCACGAAGCCCCAGCATTTT
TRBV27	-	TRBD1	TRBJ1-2	CASREQGANYGYTF	TGTGCCAGCAGAGAACAGGGGGCGAACTATGGCTACACCTTC
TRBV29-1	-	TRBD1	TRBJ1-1	CSVALRPGQITEAFF	TGCAGCGTTGCACTCAGACCGGGACAGATCACTGAAGCTTTCTTT
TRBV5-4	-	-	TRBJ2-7	CASTSGTSYEQYF	TGTGCCAGCACCTCCGGGACCTCCTACGAGCAGTACTTC
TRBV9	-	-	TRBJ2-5	CASSVGVYIEETQYF	TGTGCCAGCAGCGTAGGGGTCTATATTGAAGAGACCCAGTACTTC
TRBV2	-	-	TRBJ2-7	CASSRPGPREQYF	TGTGCCAGCTCTAGACCGGGACCGCGCGAGCAGTACTTC
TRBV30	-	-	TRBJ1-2	CAWSLLYGYTF	TGTGCCTGGAGTTTACTCTATGGCTACACCTTC
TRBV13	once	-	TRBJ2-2	CASSFEGGELFF	TGTGCCAGCAGCTTCGAGGGGGGGGAGCTGTTTTTT
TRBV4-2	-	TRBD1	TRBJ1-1	CASSPYDRVAAEAFF	TGTGCCAGCAGCCCTTATGACAGGGTAGCCGCTGAAGCTTTCTTT
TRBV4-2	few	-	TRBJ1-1	CASSQDPYTEAFF	TGTGCCAGCAGCCAAGATCCCTACACTGAAGCTTTCTTT
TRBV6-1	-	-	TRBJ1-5	CATDEGGSNQPQHF	TGTGCCACGGACGAAGGGGGAAGCAATCAGCCCCAGCATTTT
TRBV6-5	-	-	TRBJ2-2	CASRTGTGELFF	TGTGCCAGCAGAACCGGAACCGGGGAGCTGTTTTTT
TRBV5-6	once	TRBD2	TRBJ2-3	CASRAGTSGTDTQYF	TGTGCCAGCAGGGCCGGGACTAGCGGCACAGATACGCAGTATTTT
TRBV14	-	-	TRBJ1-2	CASSQFKEYGYTF	TGTGCCAGCAGCCAATTTAAGGAGTATGGCTACACCTTC
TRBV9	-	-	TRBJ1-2	CASSVDGRYGYTF	TGTGCCAGCAGCGTAGACGGACGCTATGGCTACACCTTC
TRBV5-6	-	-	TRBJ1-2	CASSLEANYGYTF	TGTGCCAGCAGCCTGGAAGCAAACTATGGCTACACCTTC
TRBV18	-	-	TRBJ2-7	CASSPLSGTLGEQYF	TGTGCCAGCTCACCACTATCAGGGACACTTGGAGAGCAGTACTTC
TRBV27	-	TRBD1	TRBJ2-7	CASSFSRTGYSEQYF	TGTGCCAGCAGTTTTAGTCGGACAGGGTACAGCGAGCAGTACTTC
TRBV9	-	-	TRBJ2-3	CASSVGRLPVDTQYF	TGTGCCAGCAGCGTAGGGCGGCTACCCGTAGATACGCAGTATTTT
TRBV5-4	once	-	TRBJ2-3	CASSLRAVSTDTQYF	TGTGCCAGCAGCTTGCGGGCAGTTAGCACAGATACGCAGTATTTT